The next 24 T cell receptor beta chains were all read from a single sample in a study of T-cell reconstitution after alpha-beta-depleted transplantation in children listed by TCRdb under 2016. The library was generated by PCR. The sample was run on an Illumina HiSeq 2500. TCR library preparation used molecular barcoding, with unique molecular identifiers applied to normalize quantification of the TCRbeta repertoire. The raw public reads went through TCRdb reprocessing: fastp at Q25, MiXCR clone calling, in-frame beta chains kept. A single entry per CDR3 protein holds the most common genes and DNA from its merged rows. This sample holds hundreds of thousands of distinct CDR3 sequences; approximately 9.8% were observed only once. The ten largest clones represent 10% of the sample. The source material was PBMCs from the stem cell graft donor, sampled from the stem cell graft. The receptors were gathered from a human donor who donated a stem cell graft to a child with SCID.

This clonotype was detected only a few times. The junction departs from the called germline gene at one end, perhaps through a read error. The gene calls are TRBV6-5 and TRBJ1-2, with 10 bases aligning to TRBD1. The CDR3 is made up of 15 amino acids. Germline V CDR1 and CDR2: MNHEY, SVGAGI. The CDR3 loop is CASSNSGQGVDGYTF. The CDR3 coding sequence is TGTGCCAGCAGTAACTCTGGACAGGGGGTGGATGGCTACACCTTC.

This clonotype occurred a few times. The rearrangement joins TRBV12-3 or TRBV12-4 to TRBJ1-1; no clear D. Trimming took off 4 bases at V and 8 bases at J, with 8 bases between the two ends. The CDR3 extends over 11 amino acids. CDR3 protein: CASSSIAEAFF. CDR3 nucleotide sequence: TGTGCCAGCAGTTCAATTGCGGAAGCTTTCTTT.

At least ten counts were recorded for this clonotype. The CDR3 region is CASSVGPRGGYNEQFF. The CDR3 DNA reads as TGTGCCAGCAGCGTAGGTCCCCGAGGCGGATACAATGAGCAGTTCTTC. The rearrangement uses TRBV9 and TRBJ2-1; D not certain. Trimming pared 0 bases from V and 4 bases from J, leaving 14 bases between. Germline V gene lookup returns CDR1 SGDLS and CDR2 YYNGEE. The CDR3 spans 16 residues.

In this sample, this clonotype turned up many times. The V and J genes are TRBV9 and TRBJ1-2; maybe TRBD1 (5 bases). The CDR3 has 18 residues. V lost 0 bases, J lost 0 bases, and 18 bases lay in between. The germline gives CDR1 SGDLS, CDR2 YYNGEE. CDR3 DNA: TGTGCCAGCAGCGTAGGGATTAGCGGGGCACAAGCTAACTATGGCTACACCTTC. Translating it yields CASSVGISGAQANYGYTF.

A few counts support this clonotype. The genes are TRBV20-1 and TRBJ2-5; perhaps D is TRBD1 or TRBD2 (5 bases each). Germline V gene data show CDR1 as DFQATT and CDR2 as SNEGSKA (reference sequence). CDR3 length: 12 amino acids. The V end lost 5 bases, the J end lost 2 bases, and 9 bases lay between the germline ends. DNA for the CDR3: TGCAGTGCTGGGGACCAGCAAGAGACCCAGTACTTC. It encodes CSAGDQQETQYF.

This clonotype has a count of ten or more. The J gene is TRBJ2-2, the V gene TRBV7-9; D might be TRBD1 or TRBD2, each matching 6 bases. Trimming stripped 9 bases from V and 2 bases from J, with 19 bases between. CDR3 length: 16 amino acids. From germline, CDR1 is SEHNR and CDR2 FQNEAQ (reference sequence). This chain's CDR3 is CASPLEGTINTGELFF. CDR3 DNA: TGTGCCAGTCCGCTGGAGGGGACAATCAACACCGGGGAGCTGTTTTTT.

The chain carries TRBV12-3 or TRBV12-4 and TRBJ2-7; TRBD1 is a possible D gene (6 bases). The CDR3 consists of 13 residues. V lost 2 bases and J 6 bases, leaving 11 bases between the germline ends. The CDR3 DNA follows: TGTGCCAGCAGTTTAATCAGGGGTAGCGAGCAGTACTTC. It encodes CASSLIRGSEQYF.

This chain connects TRBV4-1 to TRBJ1-5; no firm D call. V was trimmed by 0 bases and J by 3 bases, leaving 9 bases between them. The length of the CDR3 is 15 residues. The germline V gene encodes CDR1 MGHRA and CDR2 YSYEKL. The CDR3 loop is CASSQEVASNQPQHF. The DNA for the CDR3 is TGCGCCAGCAGCCAAGAAGTCGCATCCAATCAGCCCCAGCATTTT.

CDR3 sequence reads: CASSLGMAEYEQYF. CDR3 coding DNA: TGTGCCAGCAGCTTAGGGATGGCGGAGTACGAGCAGTACTTC. The V and J genes are TRBV7-9 and TRBJ2-7; D call uncertain. Germline V gene lookup returns CDR1 SEHNR and CDR2 FQNEAQ (reference sequence). The ends were cut back, 1 base at V and 4 bases at J, with 11 bases in the middle. The CDR3 sequence is 14 residues long.

A few counts support this clonotype. The chain has TRBV6-5 and TRBJ1-4; TRBD1 is a possible D gene (5 bases). Trimming shortened V by 4 bases and J by 5 bases, and 11 bases separated the two germline ends. The CDR3 has 14 residues. Looked up from germline, CDR1 is MNHEY and CDR2 is SVGAGI. This CDR3 reads CASSWSGANEKLFF. In nucleotides, the CDR3 is TGTGCCAGCAGTTGGAGCGGGGCCAATGAAAAACTGTTTTTT.

This clonotype was observed a handful of times. This chain joins TRBV12-3 or TRBV12-4 and TRBJ2-7, with 11 bases that match TRBD1. The CDR3 consists of 14 residues. The V gene end was trimmed by 5 bases and the J gene end by 3 bases; junction bases not matched to a gene: 3. The CDR3 loop is CASSGQGAFYEQYF. In DNA form, the CDR3 reads TGTGCCAGCAGTGGACAGGGGGCCTTCTACGAGCAGTACTTC.

There are a few counts of this clonotype. The gene calls are TRBV27 and TRBJ2-3; 8 nucleotides align to TRBD2. After removal of 3 bases from V and 1 base from J, the junction contained 6 bases not matched to a gene. Germline values: CDR1 MNHEY, CDR2 SMNVEV (reference sequence). The CDR3 loop spans 16 amino acids. CDR3: CASSLGGGLGTDTQYF. Written as DNA, the CDR3 is TGTGCCAGCAGTTTGGGCGGGGGGTTAGGCACAGATACGCAGTATTTT.

This clonotype was observed at least ten times. This sequence joins TRBV5-1 and TRBJ2-1, with 9 positions matching TRBD1. The germline gives CDR1 SGHRS, CDR2 YFSETQ. This CDR3 has 14 amino acids. J gave up 5 bases and V 5 bases, and 5 bases lay outside the gene matches. The CDR3 is CASSQTGGDNEQFF. CDR3 DNA sequence: TGCGCCAGCAGTCAGACAGGGGGGGACAATGAGCAGTTCTTC.

This clonotype occurred a few times. V and J are TRBV5-6 and TRBJ1-2; 7 bases match TRBD1. The trim removed 4 bases at V and 4 bases at J, leaving 7 bases unmatched. Looked up from germline, CDR1 is SGHDT and CDR2 is YYEEEE. The CDR3 has 14 amino acids. DNA of the CDR3: TGTGCCAGCAGCCAGGGGACAGCGGTCTATGGCTACACCTTC. Translating it yields CASSQGTAVYGYTF. Full variable domain (rest looked up from reference TRBV5-6 and TRBJ1-2): DAGVTQSPTHLIKTRGQQVTLRCSPKSGHDTVSWYQQALGQGPQFIFQYYEEEERQRGNFPDRFSGHQFPNYSSELNVNALLLGDSALYLCASSQGTAVYGYTFGSGTRLTVV.

This clonotype was seen more than once but under ten times. V usage is TRBV5-1 and J usage is TRBJ2-2; 8 bases match TRBD1. Trimming removed 3 bases from V and 3 bases from J; junction bases left unmatched: 7. The CDR3 sequence is 16 residues long. Germline-derived CDR1 and CDR2 are SGHRS and YFSETQ. CDR3 sequence (DNA): TGCGCCAGCAGCTCCCCACCGGGACAGGACACCGGGGAGCTGTTTTTT. Amino acid sequence: CASSSPPGQDTGELFF.

The genes are TRBV20-1 and TRBJ2-7, with unresolved D. The CDR3 consists of 14 residues. Looked up from germline, CDR1 is DFQATT and CDR2 is SNEGSKA (reference sequence). The V end lost 2 bases, the J end lost 3 bases, and 14 bases lay between the germline ends. The CDR3 loop is CSARSGRKIYEQYF. The CDR3 nucleotides are TGCAGTGCTAGATCCGGACGGAAGATCTACGAGCAGTACTTC.

This clonotype was observed a handful of times. The chain is built from TRBV9 and TRBJ2-5; weak D call: TRBD2 (5 bases). CDR3 length: 14 amino acids. Germline V lookup: CDR1 SGDLS, CDR2 YYNGEE. Between the trimmed V and J ends, which lost 4 bases and 0 bases, there was a span of 10 bases. CDR3 region: CASSIGVNQETQYF. CDR3 sequence (DNA): TGTGCCAGCAGCATCGGGGTGAACCAAGAGACCCAGTACTTC. Based on the CDR3 plus reference TRBV9 and TRBJ2-5, the full variable domain is DSGVTQTPKHLITATGQRVTLRCSPRSGDLSVYWYQQSLDQGLQFLIQYYNGEERAKGNILERFSAQQFPDLHSELNLSSLELGDSALYFCASSIGVNQETQYFGPGTRLLVL.

The chain couples TRBV15 to TRBJ1-6; 10 nucleotides agree with TRBD1. This CDR3 comprises 16 residues. J lost 9 bases, V lost 1 base, and 6 bases had no gene match. Germline V lookup: CDR1 LNHNV, CDR2 YYDKDF (reference sequence). The CDR3, as DNA: TGTGCCACCAGCAGAGCCACCGGGACAGGGGCTTCACCCCTCCACTTT. It specifies CATSRATGTGASPLHF.

This clonotype has only a few counts. V usage is TRBV5-1 and J usage is TRBJ2-1; 8 nucleotides match TRBD1. Germline CDR1 and CDR2: SGHRS and YFSETQ. The CDR3 sequence is 16 residues long. Trimming cost V 0 bases and J 7 bases; bases outside gene matches: 9. CDR3 in DNA: TGCGCCAGCAGCTTGGGTCCAGGGGGCGCGGGGAATGAGCAGTTCTTC. This sequence encodes CASSLGPGGAGNEQFF.

This clonotype was recorded a few times. The chain joins TRBV2 to TRBJ2-2; D gene unclear. V lost 7 bases and J lost 6, with 9 bases in between. Looked up from germline, CDR1 is SNHLY and CDR2 is FYNNEI. The CDR3 extends over 12 amino acids. The CDR3: CASINGPGELFF. Written as DNA, the CDR3 is TGTGCCAGCATCAATGGTCCCGGGGAGCTGTTTTTT.

This clonotype occurred once. The chain recombines TRBV24-1 with TRBJ2-3; a weak D match, TRBD1 (5 bases). The ends were cut back, 2 bases at V and 3 bases at J, with 11 bases in the middle. This CDR3 has 15 residues. Germline CDR1 reads KGHDR; CDR2 reads SFDVKD. The CDR3 protein is CATSDWVGLTDTQYF. Written as DNA, the CDR3 is TGTGCCACCAGTGATTGGGTGGGGCTGACAGATACGCAGTATTTT.

This clonotype has more than one count but fewer than ten. The rearrangement links TRBV19 to TRBJ1-2; 7 bases align to TRBD1. This CDR3 has 15 residues. V dropped 8 bases and J dropped 6; count of bases not matched to a gene: 15. Germline CDR1 reads LNHDA; CDR2 reads SQIVND (reference sequence). The CDR3 region has the DNA TGTGCCAGTGTCAAAACCACGGGGACAGAAAATGGCTACACCTTC. This encodes CASVKTTGTENGYTF.

At least ten counts were recorded for this clonotype. This chain joins TRBV12-3 or TRBV12-4 and TRBJ1-2, with no clear D. V lost 3 bases to trimming and J lost 4 bases, with 15 bases between them. CDR3 length equals 15 residues. CDR3 region: CASSLRELSGYGYTF. The CDR3 DNA is TGTGCCAGCAGTTTGAGGGAACTTTCTGGCTATGGCTACACCTTC.

This clonotype was recorded a few times. The genes are TRBV12-3 or TRBV12-4 and TRBJ1-2; D gene uncertain. V gave up 6 bases and J gave up 7 bases, with 9 bases separating them. The CDR3 is 11 residues long. CDR3 loop: CASRKEAGYTF. Written as DNA, the CDR3 is TGTGCCAGCAGAAAAGAGGCTGGCTACACCTTC.